Below, 19 T cell receptor beta chains from the same sample are listed, as sequenced in a study of beta chain features in type 1 diabetes. The whole isolated RNA underwent reverse transcription, so sequencing captured expressed TCRB transcripts. Some clones are missing from TCRdb's copy, which holds only in-frame ones; the method was immunoSEQ multiplex PCR. The repertoire holds a few hundred thousand clones, roughly a tenth seen once, with around 0.018% in the top ten. Findings of the study overall: TCRB CDR3s from Type 1 diabetes patients were moderately but significantly shorter in all four CD4+ subsets.

No antigen has been identified for these receptors. The sample taken for sequencing was naive CD4+ T cells from blood. All receptors come from a man aged 30 to 39 with type 1 diabetes.

The V call is TRBV14, the J call TRBJ2-4, with 7 bases lining up with TRBD1. The J segment lost 0 bases and the V segment lost 2 bases, leaving 7 bases of the junction unmatched. Germline assignment: CDR1 SGHDN and CDR2 FVKESK. This CDR3 region has 17 residues. Here the CDR3 DNA reads TGTGCCAGCAGCCAAACGAGGACAGGCCTAGCCAAAAACATTCAGTACTTC. Translation gives CASSQTRTGLAKNIQYF.

This sequence joins TRBV6-5 and TRBJ2-7; weak D call: TRBD1 (5 bases). This CDR3 is 15 amino acids long. CDR1 MNHEY and CDR2 SVGAGI come from the germline V gene. With 0 bases removed from V and 2 bases from J, the gap between germline ends came to 11 bases. The chain's CDR3 is CASSYSMGRAYEQYF. Here the CDR3 DNA reads TGTGCCAGCAGTTACTCGATGGGCAGGGCCTACGAGCAGTACTTC.

The chain links TRBV5-4 to TRBJ1-2, with D maybe TRBD1 (5 bases). Germline CDR1 is SGHNT and CDR2 is YYREEE (reference sequence). The V end was cut by 3 bases, the J end by 7 bases, with 16 bases between. The CDR3 runs 14 residues. The CDR3 DNA sequence: TGTGCCAGCAGCTCTGTCGTGGGGGGAGGTGGCTACACCTTC. It specifies CASSSVVGGGGYTF.

This clone turned up a few times. The chain is built from TRBV6-1 and TRBJ2-1; 8 bases are shared with TRBD1. Germline CDR1 and CDR2: MNHNS and SASEGT. CDR3 length: 14 amino acids. V was pared by 2 bases and J by 9 bases, with 6 bases of the junction left unmatched. The CDR3 sequence is CASSEMRQGSEQFF. CDR3 coding DNA: TGTGCCAGCAGTGAAATGAGACAGGGGAGTGAGCAGTTCTTC.

This clone was observed a few times. This chain links TRBV7-2 with TRBJ2-2; 8 positions agree with TRBD1. Per germline, CDR1 SGHTA and CDR2 FQGNSA. The CDR3 sequence is 16 residues long. V dropped 5 bases and J dropped 6; count of bases not matched to a gene: 11. The CDR3 bases are TGTGCCAGCAGCGTCCTTAACAGGGGGGTAGCCGGGGAGCTGTTTTTT. Translating it yields CASSVLNRGVAGELFF.

V is TRBV5-6 and J is TRBJ2-5; D possibly corresponds to TRBD1 (5 bases). Germline CDR1 is SGHDT and CDR2 is YYEEEE. The ends were cut back, 3 bases at V and 3 bases at J, with 12 bases in the middle. The CDR3 contains 14 residues. The CDR3 nucleotides are TGTGCCAGCAGCTGGGGCAGGATGAAAGAGACCCAGTACTTC. Translated: CASSWGRMKETQYF.

This clone showed up just a few times. The chain links TRBV18 to TRBJ2-2; tentatively, D is TRBD1 (5 bases). The CDR3 runs 14 residues. V lost 4 bases and J lost 2, with 8 bases in between. The germline CDR1 and CDR2 sequences are KGHSH and LQKENI. Here the CDR3 reads CASSLGHNTGELFF. Here the CDR3 DNA reads TGTGCCAGCTCACTCGGACATAACACCGGGGAGCTGTTTTTT.

This clone was seen only a few times. J is TRBJ1-2 and V is TRBV5-6; D is uncertain. This CDR3 region has 11 residues. Germline CDR1 and CDR2: SGHDT and YYEEEE. Trimming pared 3 bases from V and 3 bases from J, leaving 3 bases between. This chain's CDR3 is CASSSYYGYTF. The CDR3 coding sequence is TGTGCCAGCAGCTCCTACTATGGCTACACCTTC.

The chain carries TRBV7-6 and TRBJ2-3; D not resolved. The CDR3 covers 14 residues. V gave up 0 bases and J gave up 0 bases, with 4 bases separating them. Germline V gene sequence: CDR1 SGHVS, CDR2 FNYEAQ. The CDR3 region is CASSLASSTDTQYF. CDR3 nucleotides: TGTGCCAGCAGCTTAGCCTCTAGCACAGATACGCAGTATTTT. Full variable domain (remainder filled in from reference TRBV7-6 and TRBJ2-3): GAGVSQSPRYKVTKRGQDVALRCDPISGHVSLYWYRQALGQGPEFLTYFNYEAQQDKSGLPNDRFSAERPEGSISTLTIQRTEQRDSAMYRCASSLASSTDTQYFGPGTRLTVL.

This clone was detected only a few times. The chain has TRBV10-3 and TRBJ2-7; TRBD2 aligns across 11 bases. Germline lookup yields CDR1 ENHRY and CDR2 SYGVKD. The ends lost 6 bases at V and 1 base at J; junction bases unmatched: 11. This CDR3 is built from 17 residues. The CDR3 spells CAIRSNFGTSGSYEQYF. Here the CDR3 DNA reads TGTGCCATCAGAAGTAATTTTGGGACTAGCGGATCCTACGAGCAGTACTTC.

This clone was seen more than once but under ten times. The V gene is TRBV7-9, the J gene TRBJ1-2; possibly TRBD1 for D (5 bases). Germline loops: CDR1 SEHNR, CDR2 FQNEAQ (reference sequence). V was trimmed by 6 bases and J by 3 bases, leaving 11 bases between them. The CDR3 has 13 amino acids. In DNA form, the CDR3 reads TGTGCCAGCAGTGCCGGGGGGTACTATGGCTACACCTTC. As protein: CASSAGGYYGYTF.

This clone was seen a handful of times. The gene calls are TRBV18 and TRBJ1-2; the match to TRBD1 covers 7 bases. In germline, CDR1 is KGHSH, CDR2 LQKENI. J gave up 7 bases and V 3 bases, and 11 bases lay outside the gene matches. The CDR3 loop spans 15 amino acids. In nucleotides, the CDR3 is TGTGCCAGCTCACCCGGGACAGACGCTAGGATTGGCTACACCTTC. This encodes CASSPGTDARIGYTF.

The chain carries TRBV5-4 and TRBJ2-3, with D maybe TRBD1 (5 bases). The germline V and J ends were trimmed by 4 bases and 6 bases, with 15 bases remaining between them. The CDR3 is 14 amino acids. Germline loops: CDR1 SGHNT, CDR2 YYREEE (reference sequence). The CDR3 loop is CASSGASTQDTQYF. As DNA, the CDR3 is TGTGCCAGCAGCGGGGCGTCTACGCAGGATACGCAGTATTTT.

The chain joins TRBV7-2 to TRBJ2-5, with D perhaps matching TRBD2 (6 bases). The CDR3 length is 16 residues. The ends were cut back, 4 bases at V and 4 bases at J, with 19 bases in the middle. Germline CDR1 reads SGHTA; CDR2 reads FQGNSA. The CDR3 bases are TGTGCCAGCAGCTCCTCCCAGGGAGGTACTTCAGAGACCCAGTACTTC. Amino acids: CASSSSQGGTSETQYF. Filled out from reference TRBV7-2 and TRBJ2-5, the complete variable domain reads GAGVSQSPSNKVTEKGKDVELRCDPISGHTALYWYRQSLGQGLEFLIYFQGNSAPDKSGLPSDRFSAERTGGSVSTLTIQRTQQEDSAVYLCASSSSQGGTSETQYFGPGTRLLVL.

This clone was found a few times. This chain uses TRBV4-3 with TRBJ1-1; D ambiguous. CDR3 length: 15 residues. V gave up 0 bases and J gave up 1 base, with 9 bases separating them. Germline assignment: CDR1 LGHNA and CDR2 YSLEER. The CDR3 nucleotides read TGCGCCAGCAGCCAAGAATGGAACAGGAACACTGAAGCTTTCTTT. Protein product: CASSQEWNRNTEAFF.

The chain employs TRBV10-3 and TRBJ1-2; unclear D gene. CDR1 is ENHRY and CDR2 is SYGVKD in the germline V gene. The CDR3 contains 12 residues. V was trimmed by 6 bases and J by 8 bases, leaving 13 bases between them. The CDR3 coding sequence is TGTGCCATCAGCCCCGACGAGGAAGGCTACACCTTC. Amino acids: CAISPDEEGYTF.

The rearrangement uses TRBV9 and TRBJ2-3, with D unclear. The germline gives CDR1 SGDLS, CDR2 YYNGEE. CDR3 size: 14 residues. V was cut by 0 bases and J by 3 bases, with 8 bases left in between. The CDR3 DNA reads as TGTGCCAGCAGCGTAGAAGCTGTAACAGATACGCAGTATTTT. As protein: CASSVEAVTDTQYF.

In DNA form, the CDR3 reads TGCAGCGTTGAATGGGGCCCGGCCACCATGAACACTGAAGCTTTCTTT. Its translation: CSVEWGPATMNTEAFF. The V call is TRBV29-1, the J call TRBJ1-1, with D possibly being TRBD1 (5 bases). V was shortened by 2 bases and J by 0 bases, with 16 bases between the two germline ends. The CDR3 is 16 residues long. Germline values: CDR1 SQVTM, CDR2 ANQGSEA.

This clone has more than one count but fewer than ten. The chain recombines TRBV11-3 with TRBJ2-1; D gene unclear. Germline CDR1 is SGHNT and CDR2 is YENEEA. Trimming stripped 1 base from V and 4 bases from J, with 8 bases between. The CDR3 has 14 amino acids. The CDR3, as DNA: TGTGCCAGCAGCTTAGCGGCGGAATACAATGAGCAGTTCTTC. This codes for CASSLAAEYNEQFF.